The 8 T cell receptor beta chains listed next were all sequenced from one sample in a study of T-cell memory formation after mild COVID-19. In TCRdb, the 5' RACE reads were re-called with MiXCR into one record per CDR3 protein. The sample has roughly 300,000 distinct CDR3 sequences; 12% to 15% are singletons. Sequences were obtained from PBMCs or a T cell subset sorted from them (not recorded which). The source of these receptors is a man younger than 35 who had mild COVID-19 (a few samples of this study predate the infection). Cell type and time point are not known.

This clonotype was seen only a few times. J is TRBJ2-7 and V is TRBV30; maybe TRBD1 (6 bases). V dropped 4 bases and J dropped 4 bases, with 11 bases sitting between them. Germline V lookup: CDR1 GTSNPN, CDR2 SVGIG (reference sequence). The CDR3 is 12 residues long. In DNA, the CDR3 is TGTGCCTGGAACAGGGAGCGGTACGAGCAGTACTTC. Its protein product is CAWNRERYEQYF. The full variable domain, with the rest looked up from reference TRBV30 and TRBJ2-7, is SQTIHQWPATLVQPVGSPLSLECTVEGTSNPNLYWYRQAAGRGLQLLFYSVGIGQISSEVPQNLSASRPQDRQFILSSKKLLLSDSGFYLCAWNRERYEQYFGPGTRLTVT.

This clonotype was counted many times. The chain links TRBV2 to TRBJ2-5; D unresolved. Trimming removed 6 bases from V and 5 bases from J, with 4 bases in between. This CDR3 is 10 amino acids long. CDR1 and CDR2 (germline): SNHLY, FYNNEI. The CDR3 DNA reads as TGTGCCAGCAGCCGGGAGACCCAGTACTTC. Amino acids: CASSRETQYF.

In its sample, this clonotype was seen a few times. The rearrangement joins TRBV12-5 to TRBJ2-3; 11 nucleotides agree with TRBD2. Germline CDR1 is LGHNT and CDR2 is FRNRAP. The CDR3 extends over 18 amino acids. V gave up 1 base and J gave up 4 bases; unmatched junction bases: 10. The CDR3 DNA is TGTGCTAGTGGTTTGGCCGCTAGCGGGGGGAGGATGGCAGATACGCAGTATTTT. Its protein product is CASGLAASGGRMADTQYF.

The table lists this clonotype with a few counts. The chain uses TRBV7-2 and TRBJ2-3; D is possibly TRBD1 (6 bases). The CDR3 totals 14 residues. Germline assignment: CDR1 SGHTA and CDR2 FQGNSA. Trimming removed 4 bases from V and 5 bases from J, with 13 bases in between. The CDR3 reads CASSSNRARDTQYF. The DNA for the CDR3 is TGTGCCAGCAGCTCAAACAGGGCGAGAGATACGCAGTATTTT.

The gene calls are TRBV6-2 or TRBV6-3 and TRBJ2-1; TRBD2 agrees at 11 bases. V gave up 2 bases and J gave up 2 bases; unmatched junction bases: 2. The germline V gene encodes CDR1 MNHEY and CDR2 SVGEGT. CDR3 length: 16 amino acids. The CDR3 loop is CASSYSSGGAYNEQFF. CDR3 coding DNA: TGTGCCAGCAGTTACAGTAGCGGGGGGGCCTACAATGAGCAGTTCTTC.

In its sample, this clonotype was seen a few times. The chain links TRBV7-6 to TRBJ2-2, with 8 positions matching TRBD2. CDR3 size: 16 residues. Germline CDR1 and CDR2: SGHVS and FNYEAQ. J lost 7 bases, V lost 2 bases, and 9 bases had no gene match. The CDR3 is CASSLSSGVMNGELFF. The CDR3 nucleotides read TGTGCCAGCAGCTTAAGTAGCGGGGTGATGAACGGGGAGCTGTTTTTT.

This clonotype was detected many times. This chain links TRBV7-3 with TRBJ2-7; 13 nucleotides match TRBD2. V lost 1 base to trimming and J lost 2 bases; unmatched junction nucleotides: 2. CDR3 size: 16 residues. Per the germline V gene, CDR1 is SGHTA and CDR2 is FQGTGA. The CDR3 sequence: CASSLRGLAGPYEQYV. CDR3 bases: TGTGCCAGCAGCTTAAGGGGACTAGCGGGGCCCTACGAGCAGTACGTC.

Only a few counts were recorded for this clonotype. V is TRBV5-5 and J is TRBJ1-2; D is ambiguous. Germline assignment: CDR1 SGHKS and CDR2 YYEKEE (reference sequence). The CDR3 is made up of 14 amino acids. V gave up 0 bases and J gave up 7 bases, with 13 bases separating them. CDR3 bases: TGTGCCAGCAGCTTGGCTCCCCATCACTCTGGCTACACCTTC. This codes for CASSLAPHHSGYTF.